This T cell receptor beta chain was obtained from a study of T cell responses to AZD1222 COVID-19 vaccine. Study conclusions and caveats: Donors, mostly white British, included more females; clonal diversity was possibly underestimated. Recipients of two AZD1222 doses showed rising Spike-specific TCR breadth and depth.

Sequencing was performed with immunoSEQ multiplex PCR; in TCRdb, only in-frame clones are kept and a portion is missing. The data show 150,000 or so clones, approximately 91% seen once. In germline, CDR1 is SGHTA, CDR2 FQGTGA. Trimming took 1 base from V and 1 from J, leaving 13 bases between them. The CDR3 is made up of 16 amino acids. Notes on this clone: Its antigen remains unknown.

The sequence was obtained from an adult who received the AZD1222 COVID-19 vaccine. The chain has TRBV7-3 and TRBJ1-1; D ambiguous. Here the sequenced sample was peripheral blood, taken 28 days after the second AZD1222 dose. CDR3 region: CASSLIGGPGNTEAFF. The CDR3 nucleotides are TGTGCCAGCAGCTTAATCGGCGGGCCGGGGAACACTGAAGCTTTCTTT.